This T cell receptor (beta chain) comes out of a study of cytomegalovirus exposure and HLA in healthy donors. The study's findings and limits: Most TCRs appeared rarely, but some public TCRs recurred in many donors.

The PCR had 60 Vbeta and 13 Jbeta primers. Original handling: An analysis that came later counted some 85 million unique TCR beta chains, approximately 10 million shared. TCRdb's copy holds only in-frame clones and misses some; the assay was immunoSEQ multiplex PCR. The DNA was the basis for D and trimming; V, J and clone size are from that table. The sample records approximately 200,000 clones, around 79% being singletons. This CDR3 comprises 12 residues. Germline V lookup: CDR1 MNHEY, CDR2 SMNVEV (reference sequence). Trimming pared 2 bases from V and 6 bases from J, leaving 8 bases between. To note about this clone: Its antigen is unknown.

The receptor's source is a woman aged 25 to 39 in good health and CMV-seropositive. The V and J genes are TRBV27 and TRBJ2-7; no clear D. The specimen sequenced was PBMCs. The CDR3 nucleotides read TGTGCCAGCAGTTTAAATGGGCTCGAGCAGTACTTC. Its protein product is CASSLNGLEQYF.